The rows below give T cell receptor beta chains drawn from one sample of a study of cytomegalovirus exposure and HLA in healthy donors. Data came from immunoSEQ multiplex PCR; TCRdb stores just in-frame clones and leaves some out. Found here are fewer than 250,000 clones, 80% to 85% of them singletons; the top ten hold about an eighth. The sample comprised PBMCs. The receptors here all came from a woman under 40 in good health and CMV-seropositive. CDR3s include the opening cysteine and the closing phenylalanine or tryptophan. Fields, in order: V gene, D gene, clone size, J gene, CDR3 protein, CDR3 DNA. D genes are given only for firm matches. The size field is filled for only some rows; it gives once, few, many or a size class.

>TRBV11-2|NA|NA|TRBJ2-7
CASSLTTNYEQYF
TGTGCCAGCAGCTTAACTACCAACTACGAGCAGTACTTC
>TRBV27|NA|NA|TRBJ1-2
CASSFVGGAGYGYTF
TGTGCCAGCAGTTTTGTTGGGGGCGCCGGCTATGGCTACACCTTC
>TRBV9|NA|NA|TRBJ1-2
CASSAQTRGDGYTF
TGTGCCAGCAGCGCTCAGACGAGGGGAGATGGCTACACCTTC
>TRBV5-6|NA|NA|TRBJ2-7
CASSLAWTSTYEQYF
TGTGCCAGCAGCTTGGCCTGGACGTCCACCTACGAGCAGTACTTC
>TRBV7-6|TRBD1|NA|TRBJ2-7
CASSLGQVAYEQYF
TGTGCCAGCAGCCTAGGACAGGTCGCCTACGAGCAGTACTTC
>TRBV30|TRBD2|NA|TRBJ2-3
CAWSSIGSGLAGVTDTQYF
TGTGCCTGGAGCTCAATTGGTTCCGGACTAGCGGGAGTGACAGATACGCAGTATTTT
>TRBV15|NA|NA|TRBJ2-1
CATSSMGYRNEQFF
TGTGCCACCAGCAGTATGGGCTACCGGAATGAGCAGTTCTTC
>TRBV9|TRBD1|NA|TRBJ2-7
CASSVGGTGIYEQYF
TGTGCCAGCAGCGTAGGCGGGACAGGGATCTACGAGCAGTACTTC
>TRBV28|NA|NA|TRBJ1-2
CASSSYDRIYGYTF
TGTGCCAGCAGTTCATACGACAGGATCTATGGCTACACCTTC
>TRBV25-1|NA|once|TRBJ2-1
CASSEQGGPYNEQFF
TGTGCCAGCAGTGAACAGGGAGGACCTTACAATGAGCAGTTCTTC
>TRBV27|NA|NA|TRBJ1-1
CASSLIQGRAEAFF
TGTGCCAGCAGTTTAATACAGGGCAGGGCTGAAGCTTTCTTT
>TRBV29-1|NA|NA|TRBJ2-7
CSVEGSTYEQYF
TGCAGCGTTGAGGGCAGTACCTACGAGCAGTACTTC
>TRBV28|TRBD1|NA|TRBJ1-5
CASSSEGQGVGQPQHF
TGTGCCAGCAGTTCAGAGGGACAGGGGGTCGGTCAGCCCCAGCATTTT
>TRBV5-4|NA|NA|TRBJ2-3
CASSLGADTQYF
TGTGCCAGCAGCTTGGGGGCAGATACGCAGTATTTT
>TRBV9|NA|NA|TRBJ2-7
CASSPDGYEQYF
TGTGCCAGCAGCCCTGACGGTTACGAGCAGTACTTC
>TRBV27|NA|NA|TRBJ2-3
CASSGPGATQYF
TGTGCCAGCAGTGGGCCGGGGGCTACGCAGTATTTT
>TRBV30|NA|NA|TRBJ1-1
CAWTLDRLNTEAFF
TGTGCCTGGACTCTAGACCGACTGAACACTGAAGCTTTCTTT
>TRBV27|NA|few|TRBJ1-2
CASGRPGILGGYTF
TGTGCCAGCGGGCGACCAGGGATTCTTGGTGGCTACACCTTC